Following are 21 T cell receptor beta chains from one sample sequenced in a study of cytomegalovirus exposure and HLA in healthy donors. Vbeta (60) and Jbeta (13) primers were used in the PCR. Data came from immunoSEQ multiplex PCR; TCRdb stores just in-frame clones and leaves some out. This sample yields approximately 170,000 clones, of which approximately 80% are seen a single time; 0.77% belongs to the top ten. The sequencing sample was made of PBMCs. The source of these receptors is a woman younger than 30 in good health and CMV-seronegative.

The rearrangement uses TRBV18 and TRBJ1-1; no definite D call. The CDR3 length is 14 residues. Germline V gives CDR1 KGHSH, CDR2 LQKENI. V was cut by 3 bases and J by 3 bases, with 11 bases left in between. This CDR3 reads CASSPGTGDTEAFF. DNA of the CDR3: TGTGCCAGCTCACCCGGCACGGGAGACACTGAAGCTTTCTTT.

This sequence joins TRBV4-2 and TRBJ2-1; no clear D gene. The CDR3 is 15 amino acids. The germline CDR1 and CDR2 sequences are LGHNA and YNFKEQ. V lost 0 bases to trimming and J lost 3 bases, with 9 bases between them. CDR3 sequence: CASSQEGSDYNEQFF. CDR3 nucleotide sequence: TGTGCCAGCAGCCAAGAAGGAAGCGACTACAATGAGCAGTTCTTC.

V gene TRBV4-1 combines with J gene TRBJ1-1, with 8 bases aligning to TRBD1. Germline loops: CDR1 MGHRA, CDR2 YSYEKL. The J segment lost 1 base and the V segment lost 5 bases, leaving 3 bases of the junction unmatched. The CDR3 sequence is 14 residues long. CDR3 nucleotide sequence: TGCGCCAGCAGCTTGGGACAGGAGAACACTGAAGCTTTCTTT. As protein: CASSLGQENTEAFF.

The chain links TRBV7-2 to TRBJ2-5; tentative D call: TRBD1 (6 bases). Trimming cost V 4 bases and J 1 base, with 16 bases left between them. The germline V gene encodes CDR1 SGHTA and CDR2 FQGNSA. The CDR3 sequence is 16 residues long. The CDR3 region is CASSSGGWASQETQYF. The CDR3 bases are TGTGCCAGCAGCTCTGGGGGCTGGGCCAGCCAAGAGACCCAGTACTTC.

The V gene is TRBV7-3, the J gene TRBJ2-1; the D gene is possibly TRBD1 (6 bases). The CDR3 contains 15 residues. Trimming left V 1 base short and J 3 bases short, with 10 bases between. Germline values: CDR1 SGHTA, CDR2 FQGTGA. The CDR3 nucleotides read TGTGCCAGCAGCTTAATGCCAGGGGACTACAATGAGCAGTTCTTC. Translation: CASSLMPGDYNEQFF.

The V and J genes are TRBV28 and TRBJ2-7; TRBD1 is a possible D gene (5 bases). This CDR3 comprises 14 residues. CDR1 and CDR2 (germline): MDHEN, SYDVKM. Deletions cut 2 bases from V and 0 bases from J, with 8 bases between. CDR3 coding DNA: TGTGCCAGCAGTTTAAGCACAGGCTCCTACGAGCAGTACTTC. Encoded protein: CASSLSTGSYEQYF.

The chain is built from TRBV6-1 and TRBJ1-4; 8 bases are shared with TRBD1. The trim removed 6 bases at V and 8 bases at J, leaving 8 bases unmatched. Germline loops: CDR1 MNHNS, CDR2 SASEGT. The CDR3 runs 14 residues. The CDR3 spells CASRRTGRDEKLFF. The DNA of the CDR3 is TGTGCCAGCAGAAGGACAGGGAGGGACGAAAAACTGTTTTTT.

The J gene is TRBJ2-7, the V gene TRBV10-3; 8 positions match TRBD1. The CDR3 contains 15 residues. Looked up from germline, CDR1 is ENHRY and CDR2 is SYGVKD. With 4 bases clipped from V and 0 bases from J, the junction kept 5 bases outside the gene matches. The CDR3 nucleotides read TGTGCCATCAGTGGCGGGACAGGTTTCTCCTACGAGCAGTACTTC. It codes for CAISGGTGFSYEQYF.

J is TRBJ2-6 and V is TRBV18, with 9 bases that match TRBD2. V dropped 0 bases and J dropped 5; count of bases not matched to a gene: 2. Germline V gene sequence: CDR1 KGHSH, CDR2 LQKENI. The CDR3 consists of 16 residues. The DNA for the CDR3 is TGTGCCAGCTCACCACCAACTAGCGGGCGGGCCAACGTCCTGACTTTC. This translates into CASSPPTSGRANVLTF.

This chain links TRBV7-9 with TRBJ2-7, with a possible D match to TRBD1 (6 bases). The V gene's germline CDR1 is SEHNR and CDR2 FQNEAQ (reference sequence). The CDR3 sequence is 11 residues long. V was pared by 11 bases and J by 3 bases, with 11 bases between. The CDR3 region is CAGGEGYEQYF. DNA of the CDR3: TGTGCCGGGGGCGAGGGCTACGAGCAGTACTTC.

The chain has TRBV5-6 and TRBJ2-1; 9 bases agree with TRBD2. The CDR3 is 13 residues long. The V and J ends lost 0 bases and 12 bases, in that order; junction bases with no gene match: 4. Germline V gene lookup returns CDR1 SGHDT and CDR2 YYEEEE. The CDR3 here is CASSLGGRARQFF. The CDR3 coding sequence is TGTGCCAGCAGCTTGGGCGGGAGGGCCCGGCAGTTCTTC.

This clone came up a few times. The genes are TRBV11-1 and TRBJ2-1, with 11 bases that match TRBD2. The J segment lost 12 bases and the V segment lost 7 bases, leaving 17 bases of the junction unmatched. From germline, CDR1 is SGHAT and CDR2 FQDESV (reference sequence). The CDR3 has 16 amino acids. DNA for the CDR3: TGTGCCAGCACTTACCGCGGGACTAGCGGCCTGCTAGCGCAGTTCTTC. Residues: CASTYRGTSGLLAQFF.

The chain combines TRBV18 with TRBJ2-7, with D unclear. The CDR3 covers 13 residues. Germline V lookup: CDR1 KGHSH, CDR2 LQKENI. V was clipped by 4 bases and J by 5 bases, with 12 bases between them. DNA of the CDR3: TGTGCCAGCTCACGACTTTTTCGGGACGAGCAGTACTTC. The encoded protein is CASSRLFRDEQYF.

This chain links TRBV7-9 with TRBJ2-1; a possible D gene is TRBD2 (6 bases). The CDR3 sequence is 15 residues long. Germline loops: CDR1 SEHNR, CDR2 FQNEAQ (reference sequence). V gave up 5 bases and J gave up 7 bases, with 18 bases separating them. CDR3 sequence: CASSQKGLAGNEQFF. DNA for the CDR3: TGTGCCAGCAGCCAAAAGGGGCTGGCGGGGAATGAGCAGTTCTTC.

J is TRBJ2-7 and V is TRBV2, with 8 bases identical to TRBD1. The germline gives CDR1 SNHLY, CDR2 FYNNEI. The V and J ends lost 2 bases and 6 bases, in that order; junction bases with no gene match: 3. The CDR3 is made up of 13 amino acids. As DNA, the CDR3 is TGTGCCAGCAGTGAACAGGGGGCGGGCGAGCAGTACTTC. Translated: CASSEQGAGEQYF.

The chain employs TRBV27 and TRBJ2-5; D is possibly TRBD1 (6 bases). This CDR3 is 18 amino acids long. CDR1 is MNHEY and CDR2 is SMNVEV in the germline V gene (reference sequence). V shed 3 bases and J shed 6 bases, with 26 bases lying between them. The CDR3 reads CASSLDPRTGLGFKTQYF. CDR3 in DNA: TGTGCCAGCAGTTTGGACCCCCGAACAGGGCTCGGCTTCAAGACCCAGTACTTC.

V is TRBV6-5 and J is TRBJ2-7; 7 bases agree with TRBD1. Trimming cost V 7 bases and J 3 bases; bases outside gene matches: 9. CDR1 and CDR2 (germline): MNHEY, SVGAGI. The CDR3 is 14 residues long. The CDR3 DNA follows: TGTGCCAGCACCAGGGACAGTGGCCTCTACGAGCAGTACTTC. Residues: CASTRDSGLYEQYF.

For the CDR3, the DNA is TGTGCCTGGAGTCTGCCAGGGTCGGATTCACCCCTCCACTTT. Residues: CAWSLPGSDSPLHF. The J gene is TRBJ1-6, the V gene TRBV30; TRBD1 is a possible D gene (5 bases). V was shortened by 2 bases and J by 8 bases, with 13 bases between the two germline ends. The CDR3 covers 14 residues. Germline CDR1 and CDR2: GTSNPN and SVGIG (reference sequence).

The V and J genes are TRBV5-1 and TRBJ2-3, with D perhaps TRBD2 (5 bases). This CDR3 region has 17 residues. V lost 4 bases and J lost 0, with 18 bases in between. Germline CDR1 SGHRS, CDR2 YFSETQ. The DNA for the CDR3 is TGCGCCAGCAGCCCGCCCCCTAGCAAAAGTAGCACAGATACGCAGTATTTT. Its protein is CASSPPPSKSSTDTQYF.

This chain uses TRBV2 with TRBJ2-2; TRBD2 matches at 13 bases. Germline loops: CDR1 SNHLY, CDR2 FYNNEI. J gave up 6 bases and V 6 bases, and 7 bases lay outside the gene matches. The CDR3 has 16 amino acids. The CDR3 DNA follows: TGTGCCAGCAGCTGGACTAGCGGGAGAACGTCCGGGGAGCTGTTTTTT. This sequence encodes CASSWTSGRTSGELFF.

This clone was picked up a small number of times. This chain links TRBV7-8 with TRBJ1-4, with TRBD1 as a possible D gene (5 bases). The CDR3 sequence is 15 residues long. V shed 1 base and J shed 0 bases, with 6 bases lying between them. Germline CDR1 SGHVS, CDR2 FQNEAQ. The CDR3 loop reads CASSLGQTTNEKLFF. CDR3 coding DNA: TGTGCCAGCAGCTTAGGACAGACAACTAATGAAAAACTGTTTTTT.